The sample holds many counts of the clone carrying this T cell receptor (beta chain). Its antigen is as yet unknown. The sample originates from a study of early T cells in non-severe SARS-CoV-2 infection. Whole-study results and caveats: VDJdb matching favored anti-spike CD8 responses, missing private and CD4 specificities.

Each CDR3 protein gets one entry after TCRdb re-called the 5' RACE reads with MiXCR. The data contain roughly 90,000 distinct CDR3 sequences, around 15% of them seen just once; the ten biggest clones take up roughly 3.1%. This receptor was obtained from an adult who was a healthcare worker with PCR-confirmed SARS-CoV-2 infection or an uninfected control (not recorded which). Input material: whole blood.

The chain's CDR3 is CASSLATGTGASPLHF. CDR3 nucleotide sequence: TGTGCCAGCAGCTTAGCCACCGGGACAGGGGCTTCACCCCTCCACTTT. The rearrangement uses TRBV11-2 and TRBJ1-6, with 10 bases lining up with TRBD1. J was trimmed by 9 bases and V by 1 base; bases with no gene match: 6. Germline lookup yields CDR1 SGHAT and CDR2 FQNNGV. The CDR3 sequence is 16 residues long. Full variable domain (rest looked up from reference TRBV11-2 and TRBJ1-6): EAGVAQSPRYKIIEKRQSVAFWCNPISGHATLYWYQQILGQGPKLLIQFQNNGVVDDSQLPKDRFSAERLKGVDSTLKIQPAKLEDSAVYLCASSLATGTGASPLHFGNGTRLTVT.